Presented here are 30 T cell receptor beta chains from one specimen sequenced in a study of cytomegalovirus exposure and HLA in healthy donors. Method: immunoSEQ multiplex PCR; TCRdb's copy keeps in-frame clones and lacks some. This table holds about 150,000 clones, 75% to 90% found once. The sample was PBMCs. These receptors originate from a man aged 18 to 35 in good health and CMV-seropositive.

The rearrangement uses TRBV7-8 and TRBJ2-1; TRBD2 might be the D (6 bases). V dropped 5 bases and J dropped 5 bases, with 16 bases sitting between them. CDR1 and CDR2 from the germline V gene are SGHVS and FQNEAQ. CDR3 length equals 15 residues. DNA for the CDR3: TGTGCCAGCAGCCCCAAGACTAGACTTGACAATGAGCAGTTCTTC. It codes for CASSPKTRLDNEQFF. The full variable domain, completed using reference TRBV7-8 and TRBJ2-1, is GAGVSQSPRYKVAKRGQDVALRCDPISGHVSLFWYQQALGQGPEFLTYFQNEAQLDKSGLPSDRFFAERPEGSVSTLKIQRTQQEDSAVYLCASSPKTRLDNEQFFGPGTRLTVL.

The V gene is TRBV5-3, the J gene TRBJ2-2; TRBD2 agrees at 12 bases. TRBV5-3 is an ORF for which the function is uncertain. CDR3 length equals 16 residues. V lost 4 bases to trimming and J lost 2 bases; unmatched junction nucleotides: 3. CDR3 loop: CARSETSGGNTGELFF. The CDR3, as DNA: TGTGCCAGAAGCGAGACTAGCGGGGGCAACACCGGGGAGCTGTTTTTT.

V is TRBV4-3 and J is TRBJ2-3; TRBD2 matches 9 bases. V dropped 3 bases and J dropped 6; count of bases not matched to a gene: 7. Germline V gives CDR1 LGHNA, CDR2 YSLEER. This CDR3 is 15 amino acids long. This chain's CDR3 is CASSQSIAGVDTQYF. Here the CDR3 DNA reads TGCGCCAGCAGCCAGTCAATAGCGGGAGTTGATACGCAGTATTTT.

V gene TRBV11-2 combines with J gene TRBJ2-7; 8 nucleotides align to TRBD2. This CDR3 is built from 17 residues. Germline V gives CDR1 SGHAT, CDR2 FQNNGV. V lost 1 base, J lost 2 bases, and 10 bases stayed unmatched. In DNA, the CDR3 is TGTGCCAGCAGCTTAGTTAGCGGGGCGGCCGCCCCCTACGAGCAGTACTTC. Translation: CASSLVSGAAAPYEQYF.

V and J are TRBV6-1 and TRBJ2-7; D may be TRBD2 (6 bases). Trimming took off 0 bases at V and 6 bases at J, with 12 bases between the two ends. Germline V CDR1 and CDR2: MNHNS, SASEGT. This CDR3 is 14 amino acids long. The CDR3 loop is CASSEAREGPEQYF. CDR3 DNA: TGTGCCAGCAGTGAAGCGCGGGAAGGGCCCGAGCAGTACTTC.

This chain uses TRBV7-9 with TRBJ2-7; the D gene is possibly TRBD2 (5 bases). Trimming pared 2 bases from V and 0 bases from J, leaving 14 bases between. Germline-derived CDR1 and CDR2 are SEHNR and FQNEAQ (reference sequence). The CDR3 totals 16 residues. CDR3 sequence reads: CASSLSRGDSSYEQYF. The CDR3 nucleotides read TGTGCCAGCAGCTTATCACGGGGTGATAGCTCCTACGAGCAGTACTTC.

The chain carries TRBV28 and TRBJ2-7; D is undetermined. Trimming took 6 bases from V and 1 from J, leaving 19 bases between them. The CDR3 is 16 amino acids. CDR1 is MDHEN, CDR2 SYDVKM, per germline. CDR3 residues: CASSSPSVQLSYEQYF. The CDR3 DNA is TGTGCCAGCAGCAGCCCCTCAGTACAGTTGTCCTACGAGCAGTACTTC.

This chain uses TRBV18 with TRBJ2-1; possible D gene TRBD2, 6 bases. The germline CDR1 and CDR2 sequences are KGHSH and LQKENI. V lost 1 base and J 4 bases, leaving 11 bases between the germline ends. The CDR3 runs 15 residues. For the CDR3, the DNA is TGTGCCAGCTCACCACGGACTACGGATTACAATGAGCAGTTCTTC. Translated: CASSPRTTDYNEQFF. The full variable domain, in which reference TRBV18 and TRBJ2-1 provide the parts outside the CDR3, is NAGVMQNPRHLVRRRGQEARLRCSPMKGHSHVYWYRQLPEEGLKFMVYLQKENIIDESGMPKERFSAEFPKEGPSILRIQQVVRGDSAAYFCASSPRTTDYNEQFFGPGTRLTVL.

The rearrangement links TRBV5-1 to TRBJ2-1; 8 bases map to TRBD2. The length of the CDR3 is 17 residues. The V gene's germline CDR1 is SGHRS and CDR2 YFSETQ. V shed 0 bases and J 9 bases; nucleotides not matched to a gene: 14. CDR3 sequence: CASSLAGAGALGSEQFF. As DNA, the CDR3 is TGCGCCAGCAGCTTGGCCGGAGCGGGAGCCCTGGGGAGTGAGCAGTTCTTC.

The chain combines TRBV25-1 with TRBJ2-7; 10 positions agree with TRBD2. CDR1 and CDR2 (germline): MGHDK, SYGVNS. V shed 2 bases, J shed 4 bases, and the junction held 8 bases outside the gene matches. The CDR3 sequence is 16 residues long. The CDR3, as DNA: TGTGCCAGCAGTGAAGGGGTAGCGGGAGGACCTTACGAGCAGTACTTC. Translated: CASSEGVAGGPYEQYF.

CDR3: CASSSSIDINTEAFF. DNA for the CDR3: TGTGCCAGCTCCTCCTCGATAGATATTAACACTGAAGCTTTCTTT. The V and J genes are TRBV18 and TRBJ1-1; D is unclear. Between the trimmed V and J ends, which lost 6 bases and 2 bases, there was a span of 16 bases. The CDR3 totals 15 residues. In germline, CDR1 is KGHSH, CDR2 LQKENI.

In its sample, this clone was seen a few times. The rearrangement uses TRBV19 and TRBJ1-5, with 10 nucleotides matching TRBD1. The V segment lost 3 bases and the J segment 5 bases; nucleotides outside the gene matches: 7. The CDR3 sequence is 16 residues long. The germline gives CDR1 LNHDA, CDR2 SQIVND (reference sequence). The CDR3 nucleotides read TGTGCCAGTAGTATTTCCCGGGACAGGGGATATCAGCCCCAGCATTTT. This gives the protein CASSISRDRGYQPQHF. The full variable domain, its missing parts supplied by reference TRBV19 and TRBJ1-5, is DGGITQSPKYLFRKEGQNVTLSCEQNLNHDAMYWYRQDPGQGLRLIYYSQIVNDFQKGDIAEGYSVSREKKESFPLTVTSAQKNPTAFYLCASSISRDRGYQPQHFGDGTRLSIL.

J is TRBJ2-3 and V is TRBV9; 9 positions match TRBD2. CDR1 and CDR2 from the germline V gene are SGDLS and YYNGEE. V lost 3 bases to trimming and J lost 0 bases; unmatched junction nucleotides: 5. This CDR3 has 16 residues. In nucleotides, the CDR3 is TGTGCCAGCAGCGATTCGACTAGCGGAAGCACAGATACGCAGTATTTT. Its protein is CASSDSTSGSTDTQYF.

This clone was counted a few times. The chain employs TRBV4-1 and TRBJ2-7, with a weak D call TRBD2 (5 bases). Trimming pared 1 base from V and 8 bases from J, leaving 12 bases between. Germline-derived CDR1 and CDR2 are MGHRA and YSYEKL. This CDR3 contains 13 residues. In nucleotides, the CDR3 is TGCGCCAGCAGCCAAGGCCTCCGGGAACAGCAGTACTTC. Translation gives CASSQGLREQQYF.

The chain is built from TRBV6-5 and TRBJ1-3; D is unresolved. The CDR3 runs to 15 residues. Germline V gives CDR1 MNHEY, CDR2 SVGAGI. The V and J ends lost 2 bases and 4 bases respectively, with 12 bases between them. In DNA form, the CDR3 reads TGTGCCAGCAGTTACCAGGCAGGTCCAGGAAACACCATATATTTT. Translated: CASSYQAGPGNTIYF.

V gene TRBV5-4 combines with J gene TRBJ2-3; D is possibly TRBD2 (6 bases). The CDR3 contains 15 residues. The germline V gene has CDR1 SGHNT and CDR2 YYREEE (reference sequence). The germline V and J ends were trimmed by 6 bases and 3 bases, with 17 bases remaining between them. CDR3 sequence: CASTPGGATTDTQYF. Written as DNA, the CDR3 is TGTGCCAGCACGCCCGGCGGGGCAACGACAGATACGCAGTATTTT.

This sequence joins TRBV5-1 and TRBJ2-7, with D possibly matching TRBD1 (6 bases). V was shortened by 1 base and J by 3 bases, with 14 bases between the two germline ends. CDR1 and CDR2 from the germline V gene are SGHRS and YFSETQ. This CDR3 comprises 15 residues. The CDR3 sequence is CASSLLGAGYYEQYF. The DNA for the CDR3 is TGCGCCAGCAGCTTGTTGGGGGCCGGATACTACGAGCAGTACTTC. Full variable domain (rest looked up from reference TRBV5-1 and TRBJ2-7): KAGVTQTPRYLIKTRGQQVTLSCSPISGHRSVSWYQQTPGQGLQFLFEYFSETQRNKGNFPGRFSGRQFSNSRSEMNVSTLELGDSALYLCASSLLGAGYYEQYFGPGTRLTVT.

The V gene is TRBV27, the J gene TRBJ2-2; tentative D call: TRBD2 (5 bases). The CDR3 covers 15 residues. Looked up from germline, CDR1 is MNHEY and CDR2 is SMNVEV (reference sequence). Deletions cut 2 bases from V and 8 bases from J, with 15 bases between. CDR3: CASSLRGTSQGELFF. The CDR3 DNA is TGTGCCAGCAGTTTACGGGGAACGAGCCAGGGGGAGCTGTTTTTT.

V usage is TRBV7-8 and J usage is TRBJ2-3, with 9 bases matching TRBD1. CDR3 length: 14 amino acids. From germline, CDR1 is SGHVS and CDR2 FQNEAQ. The V and J ends lost 5 bases and 6 bases, in that order; junction bases with no gene match: 6. In nucleotides, the CDR3 is TGTGCCAGCAGCCCGGACAGGGGTGGGGATACGCAGTATTTT. Its translation: CASSPDRGGDTQYF.

This clone was recorded once. The rearrangement uses TRBV9 and TRBJ2-3; 10 positions agree with TRBD1. The CDR3 loop spans 16 amino acids. Germline CDR1 and CDR2: SGDLS and YYNGEE. Unmatched junction bases numbered 7, after V lost 3 bases and J lost 3 bases. In DNA form, the CDR3 reads TGTGCCAGCAGCGGGACCGGGACAGGGGTGACAGATACGCAGTATTTT. Translation gives CASSGTGTGVTDTQYF.

V and J are TRBV27 and TRBJ1-4, with D unresolved. This CDR3 is 15 amino acids long. V lost 0 bases to trimming and J lost 7 bases, with 12 bases between them. Germline V gene lookup returns CDR1 MNHEY and CDR2 SMNVEV (reference sequence). The CDR3 protein is CASSLSWRVGEKLFF. As DNA, the CDR3 is TGTGCCAGCAGTTTATCTTGGAGGGTTGGTGAAAAACTGTTTTTT.

This clone was observed a single time. The chain carries TRBV18 and TRBJ2-5; D possibly corresponds to TRBD2 (5 bases). Germline CDR1 is KGHSH and CDR2 is LQKENI. V was pared by 0 bases and J by 6 bases, with 8 bases between. The CDR3 has 13 amino acids. The CDR3 loop reads CASSPPGGQTQYF. The DNA for the CDR3 is TGTGCCAGCTCACCACCAGGAGGACAGACCCAGTACTTC.

The chain has TRBV29-1 and TRBJ2-1, with a weak D call TRBD2 (6 bases). Germline CDR1 SQVTM, CDR2 ANQGSEA. The CDR3 is 15 residues long. V was clipped by 4 bases and J by 4 bases, with 17 bases between them. CDR3 nucleotides: TGCAGCGTTGCTGGTAGCGGCTCAAAGTACAATGAGCAGTTCTTC. It is translated as CSVAGSGSKYNEQFF.

In this sample, this clone turned up once. The rearrangement joins TRBV19 to TRBJ2-7, with no clear D. The length of the CDR3 is 14 residues. Trimming stripped 6 bases from V and 2 bases from J, with 14 bases between. Germline values: CDR1 LNHDA, CDR2 SQIVND (reference sequence). The CDR3 protein is CASSRGVLAYEQYF. CDR3 coding DNA: TGTGCCAGTAGCCGAGGAGTATTAGCCTACGAGCAGTACTTC.

The V call is TRBV7-9, the J call TRBJ2-4, with 11 bases identical to TRBD2. Per the germline V gene, CDR1 is SEHNR and CDR2 is FQNEAQ (reference sequence). The CDR3 spans 17 residues. The V gene end was trimmed by 1 base and the J gene end by 0 bases; junction bases not matched to a gene: 2. The CDR3 DNA is TGTGCCAGCAGCTTAGGACTAGCGGGGATAGCCAAAAACATTCAGTACTTC. Protein product: CASSLGLAGIAKNIQYF.

The chain is built from TRBV6-5 and TRBJ2-2; 9 bases are a match to TRBD1. The V gene end was trimmed by 2 bases and the J gene end by 3 bases; junction bases not matched to a gene: 4. The CDR3 extends over 16 amino acids. From germline, CDR1 is MNHEY and CDR2 SVGAGI. The CDR3 coding sequence is TGTGCCAGCAGTTACCTGGGACAGGGTCACACCGGGGAGCTGTTTTTT. It encodes CASSYLGQGHTGELFF.

The chain couples TRBV6-5 to TRBJ2-5, with D perhaps TRBD1 (5 bases). Trimming left V 0 bases short and J 3 bases short, with 8 bases between. This CDR3 is 14 amino acids long. The germline CDR1 and CDR2 sequences are MNHEY and SVGAGI. The CDR3, as DNA: TGTGCCAGCAGTTACTCGTGGGGCAAAGAGACCCAGTACTTC. Protein: CASSYSWGKETQYF.

This rearrangement joins TRBV7-6 to TRBJ1-1; D is possibly TRBD1 (6 bases). The V end lost 5 bases, the J end lost 5 bases, and 18 bases lay between the germline ends. There are 15 residues in the CDR3. Germline V lookup: CDR1 SGHVS, CDR2 FNYEAQ. This chain's CDR3 is CASSPQEGGRTEAFF. In nucleotides, the CDR3 is TGTGCCAGCAGCCCCCAGGAGGGGGGGCGTACTGAAGCTTTCTTT.

This clone was observed a few times. The junction differs from germline at one of its ends, possibly a read error. V and J are TRBV5-8 and TRBJ1-2; TRBD1 agrees at 8 bases. CDR1 SGHTS and CDR2 YDEGEE come from the germline V gene. This CDR3 is 13 amino acids long. CDR3 bases: TGTGCCAGCAGCTGGCTCGGGACAGGCGTTGGCTGGTTC. Translated, it gives CASSWLGTGVGWF.

CDR3 DNA: TGTGCCTGGAGTTCAACGGGACTAGCGGCGAGCTCCTACGAGCAGTACTTC. Its translation is CAWSSTGLAASSYEQYF. J is TRBJ2-7 and V is TRBV30; 11 bases line up with TRBD2. Trimming took 2 bases from V and 0 from J; bases not matched to a gene: 9. This CDR3 contains 17 residues. CDR1 and CDR2 (germline): GTSNPN, SVGIG (reference sequence).